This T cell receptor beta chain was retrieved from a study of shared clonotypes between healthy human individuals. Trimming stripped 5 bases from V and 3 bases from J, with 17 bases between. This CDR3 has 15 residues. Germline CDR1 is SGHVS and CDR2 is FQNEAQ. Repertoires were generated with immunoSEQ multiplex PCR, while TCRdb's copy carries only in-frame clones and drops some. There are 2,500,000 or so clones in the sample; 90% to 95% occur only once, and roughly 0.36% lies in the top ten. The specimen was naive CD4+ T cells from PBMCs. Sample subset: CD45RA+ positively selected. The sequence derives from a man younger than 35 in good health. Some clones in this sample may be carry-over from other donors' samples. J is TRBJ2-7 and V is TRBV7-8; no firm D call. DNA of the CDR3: TGTGCCAGCAGCCTTCGAAATGGGGTAGACTACGAGCAGTACTTC. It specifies CASSLRNGVDYEQYF.